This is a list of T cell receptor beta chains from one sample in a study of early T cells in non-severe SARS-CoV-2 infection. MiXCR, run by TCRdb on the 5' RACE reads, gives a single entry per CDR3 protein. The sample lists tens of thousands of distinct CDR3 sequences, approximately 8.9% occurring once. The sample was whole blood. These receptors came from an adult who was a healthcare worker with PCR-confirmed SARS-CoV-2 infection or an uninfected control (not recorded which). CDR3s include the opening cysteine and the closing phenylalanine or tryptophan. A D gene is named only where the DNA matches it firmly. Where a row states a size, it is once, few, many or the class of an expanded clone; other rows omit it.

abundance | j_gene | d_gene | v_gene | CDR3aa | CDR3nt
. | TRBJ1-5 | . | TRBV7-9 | CASSFSGDGVQHF | TGTGCCAGCAGCTTTTCCGGAGACGGTGTTCAGCATTTT
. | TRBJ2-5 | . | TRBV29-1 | CSVGGNTGRETQYF | TGCAGCGTTGGAGGCAACACAGGGCGAGAGACCCAGTACTTC
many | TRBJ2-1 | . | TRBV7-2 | CASRPALGNYNEQFF | TGTGCCAGCAGACCCGCGTTGGGGAACTACAATGAGCAGTTCTTC
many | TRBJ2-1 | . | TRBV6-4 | CASSVRSYGEQFF | TGTGCCAGCAGTGTGAGGTCATATGGTGAGCAGTTCTTC
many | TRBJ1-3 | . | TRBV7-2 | CASSLAGARGNTIYF | TGTGCCAGCAGCTTAGCAGGGGCGCGGGGAAACACCATATATTTT
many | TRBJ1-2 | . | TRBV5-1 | CASSLEMGGYYGYTF | TGCGCCAGCAGCTTGGAAATGGGGGGCTACTATGGCTACACCTTC
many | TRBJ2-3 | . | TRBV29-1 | CSVEGRGRGSDTQYF | TGCAGCGTTGAAGGGCGGGGCCGGGGGAGCGATACGCAGTATTTT
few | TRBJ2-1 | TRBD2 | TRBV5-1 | CASSLIPSGGANEQFF | TGCGCCAGCAGCTTGATTCCTAGCGGGGGGGCTAATGAGCAGTTCTTC
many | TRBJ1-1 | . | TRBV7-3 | CASSLGSPGHTEAFF | TGTGCCAGCAGCTTAGGTTCTCCGGGACACACTGAAGCTTTCTTT
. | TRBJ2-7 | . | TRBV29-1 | CSATAFQAYEQYF | TGCAGCGCTACAGCCTTCCAGGCCTACGAGCAGTACTTC
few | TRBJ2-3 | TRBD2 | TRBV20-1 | CSANGARGGSTDTQYF | TGCAGTGCTAATGGGGCTCGGGGGGGGTCCACAGATACGCAGTATTTT
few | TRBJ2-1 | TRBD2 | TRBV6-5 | CASSYGGEGVNEQFF | TGTGCCAGCAGTTACGGAGGGGAGGGCGTAAATGAGCAGTTCTTC
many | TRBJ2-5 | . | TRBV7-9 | CASSMRGAGETQYF | TGTGCCAGCAGTATGAGGGGGGCCGGTGAGACCCAGTACTTC
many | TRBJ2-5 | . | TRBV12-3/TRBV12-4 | CASSFAGILQETQYF | TGTGCCAGCAGTTTTGCCGGGATTCTCCAAGAGACCCAGTACTTC
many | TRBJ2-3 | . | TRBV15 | CATSRDTEADTQYF | TGTGCCACCAGCAGAGATACCGAGGCAGATACGCAGTATTTT
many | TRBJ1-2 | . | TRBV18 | CASSPPTGDYGYTF | TGTGCCAGCTCACCACCTACAGGAGACTATGGCTACACCTTC
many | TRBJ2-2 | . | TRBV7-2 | CASSLDPRGELFF | TGTGCCAGCAGCTTAGATCCGAGAGGGGAGCTGTTTTTT
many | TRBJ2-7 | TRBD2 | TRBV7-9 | CASSFGLADPGEQYF | TGTGCCAGCAGCTTCGGACTAGCGGATCCTGGCGAGCAGTACTTC
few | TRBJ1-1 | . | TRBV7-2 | CASSLARLNTEAFF | TGTGCCAGCAGCTTAGCACGATTGAACACTGAAGCTTTCTTT
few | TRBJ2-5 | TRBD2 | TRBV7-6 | CASRLAGGKETQYF | TGTGCCAGCAGGCTAGCGGGGGGGAAAGAGACCCAGTACTTC
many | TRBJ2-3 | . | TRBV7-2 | CASSPLATDTQYF | TGTGCCAGCAGCCCTCTAGCCACAGATACGCAGTATTTT
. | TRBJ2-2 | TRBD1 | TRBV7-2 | CASSSRDRAVPGELFF | TGTGCCAGCAGCTCCCGGGACAGGGCAGTCCCCGGGGAGCTGTTTTTT